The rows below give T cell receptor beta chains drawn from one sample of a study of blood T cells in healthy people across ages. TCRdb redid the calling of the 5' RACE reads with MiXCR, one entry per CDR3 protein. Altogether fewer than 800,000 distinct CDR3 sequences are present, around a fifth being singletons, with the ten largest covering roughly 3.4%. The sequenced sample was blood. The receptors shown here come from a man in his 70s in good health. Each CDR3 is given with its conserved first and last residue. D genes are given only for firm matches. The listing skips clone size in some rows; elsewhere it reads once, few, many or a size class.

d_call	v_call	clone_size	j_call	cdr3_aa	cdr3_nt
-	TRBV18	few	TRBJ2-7	CASSLGDTVTYEQYF	TGTGCCAGCTCACTGGGGGACACCGTGACCTACGAGCAGTACTTC
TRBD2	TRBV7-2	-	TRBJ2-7	CASSQGTSGPYEQYF	TGTGCCAGCAGCCAGGGGACTAGCGGACCCTACGAGCAGTACTTC
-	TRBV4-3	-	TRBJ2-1	CASSQDMGPLTEQFF	TGCGCCAGCAGCCAAGATATGGGTCCACTTACTGAGCAGTTCTTC
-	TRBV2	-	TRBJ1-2	CATTEGGYGYTF	TGTGCCACCACGGAGGGCGGCTATGGCTACACCTTC
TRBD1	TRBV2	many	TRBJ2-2	CASKGAPNTGELFF	TGTGCCAGCAAGGGGGCCCCGAACACCGGGGAGCTGTTTTTT
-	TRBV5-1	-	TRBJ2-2	CASSLSAGSTGELFF	TGCGCCAGCAGCTTGAGTGCGGGATCCACCGGGGAGCTGTTTTTT
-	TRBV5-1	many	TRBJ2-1	CASSVPRDQSYNEQFF	TGCGCCAGCAGCGTACCCCGGGACCAATCCTACAATGAGCAGTTCTTC
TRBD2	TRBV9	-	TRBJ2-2	CASSVGLLAGGNTGELFF	TGTGCCAGCAGCGTAGGCCTACTAGCGGGAGGGAACACCGGGGAGCTGTTTTTT
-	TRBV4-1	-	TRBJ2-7	CASSQSTGPSYEQYF	TGCGCCAGCAGCCAAAGCACAGGCCCCTCCTACGAGCAGTACTTC
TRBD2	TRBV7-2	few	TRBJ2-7	CASSYNSGEYEQYF	TGTGCCAGCAGCTATAATAGCGGGGAGTACGAGCAGTACTTC
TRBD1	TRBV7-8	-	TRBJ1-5	CASSGDRGMNQPQHF	TGTGCCAGCAGCGGTGACAGGGGAATGAATCAGCCCCAGCATTTT
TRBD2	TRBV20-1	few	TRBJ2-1	CSGFSGSSYNEQFF	TGCAGTGGCTTTAGCGGGAGCTCCTACAATGAGCAGTTCTTC
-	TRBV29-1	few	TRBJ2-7	CSVEDQAGYEQYF	TGCAGCGTTGAAGATCAAGCGGGTTACGAGCAGTACTTC
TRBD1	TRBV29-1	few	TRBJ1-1	CSVEAGGGGTEAFF	TGCAGCGTTGAGGCAGGGGGCGGGGGCACTGAAGCTTTCTTT
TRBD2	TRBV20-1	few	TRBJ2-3	CSALGLAGGADTQYF	TGCAGTGCCCTGGGACTAGCGGGAGGAGCAGATACGCAGTATTTT
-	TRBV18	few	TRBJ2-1	CASSPPAGRNEQFF	TGTGCCAGCTCACCGCCGGCGGGCAGGAATGAGCAGTTCTTC
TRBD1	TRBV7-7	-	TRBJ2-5	CASSSTGNGETQYF	TGTGCTAGCAGCTCGACAGGGAACGGGGAGACCCAGTACTTC
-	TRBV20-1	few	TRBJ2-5	CSAKRQSLVETQYF	TGCAGTGCTAAAAGACAGTCCCTAGTAGAGACCCAGTACTTC
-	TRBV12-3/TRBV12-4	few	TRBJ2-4	CASRLTGPKNIQYF	TGTGCCAGCAGACTTACAGGGCCCAAAAACATTCAGTACTTC
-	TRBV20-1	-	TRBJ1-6	CSARGAGAYNSPLHF	TGCAGTGCTAGAGGGGCAGGAGCGTATAATTCACCCCTCCACTTT
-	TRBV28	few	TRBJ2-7	CASSFPLQGLTYEQYF	TGTGCCAGCAGTTTCCCACTTCAGGGGCTCACCTACGAGCAGTACTTC
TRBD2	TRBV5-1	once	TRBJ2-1	CASSRGVAGVGNEQFF	TGCGCCAGCAGCAGGGGCGTAGCGGGTGTAGGTAATGAGCAGTTCTTC
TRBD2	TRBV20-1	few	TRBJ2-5	CSAQGWASGIAPETQYF	TGCAGTGCTCAAGGCTGGGCTAGCGGGATCGCCCCGGAGACCCAGTACTTC
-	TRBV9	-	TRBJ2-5	CASSVVDSGEYQETQYF	TGTGCCAGCAGCGTAGTGGATAGCGGAGAGTACCAAGAGACCCAGTACTTC
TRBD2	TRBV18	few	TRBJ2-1	CASSPPASGVNEQFF	TGTGCCAGCTCACCACCGGCTAGCGGGGTCAATGAGCAGTTCTTC
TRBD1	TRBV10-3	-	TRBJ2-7	CAISESGQGAETSPYEQYF	TGTGCCATCAGTGAGTCCGGACAGGGGGCCGAGACTAGCCCCTACGAGCAGTACTTC
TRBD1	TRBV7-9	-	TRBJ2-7	CASSQKRTGESEQYF	TGTGCCAGCAGCCAGAAAAGGACAGGCGAGTCCGAGCAGTACTTC
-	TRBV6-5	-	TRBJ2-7	CASSYTPRGDFGYEQYF	TGTGCCAGCAGTTACACACCCAGGGGGGACTTCGGCTACGAGCAGTACTTC
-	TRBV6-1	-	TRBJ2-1	CASRPESNEQFF	TGTGCCAGCAGACCCGAAAGCAATGAGCAGTTCTTC
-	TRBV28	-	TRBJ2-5	CASSLGAGNQETQYF	TGTGCCAGCAGTTTAGGGGCAGGGAATCAAGAGACCCAGTACTTC
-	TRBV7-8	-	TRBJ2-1	CASSFASSNEQFF	TGTGCCAGCAGCTTCGCTAGCAGCAATGAGCAGTTCTTC
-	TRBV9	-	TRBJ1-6	CASSGRDTDSPLHF	TGTGCCAGCAGCGGCCGGGACACAGATTCACCCCTCCACTTT
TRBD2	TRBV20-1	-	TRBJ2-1	CSATSGRGIYNEQFF	TGCAGTGCTACCAGCGGGAGAGGGATTTACAATGAGCAGTTCTTC
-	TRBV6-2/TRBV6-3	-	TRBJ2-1	CASSYSPGGGYNEQFF	TGTGCCAGCAGTTACTCGCCAGGAGGGGGTTACAATGAGCAGTTCTTC
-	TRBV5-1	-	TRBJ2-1	CASSFGQNYNEQFF	TGCGCCAGCAGCTTTGGACAAAATTACAATGAGCAGTTCTTC
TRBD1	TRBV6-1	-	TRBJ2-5	CASSGDRGAETQYF	TGTGCCAGCAGTGGGGACAGGGGTGCAGAGACCCAGTACTTC
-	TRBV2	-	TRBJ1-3	CASSELNGRGTIYF	TGTGCCAGCAGTGAATTGAACGGCCGAGGCACCATATATTTT
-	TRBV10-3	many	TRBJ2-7	CAISGTSYEQYF	TGTGCCATCAGCGGGACATCCTACGAGCAGTACTTC
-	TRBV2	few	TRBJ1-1	CASSVQGRNTEAFF	TGTGCCAGCAGCGTTCAGGGGCGGAACACTGAAGCTTTCTTT
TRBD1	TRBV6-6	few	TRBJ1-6	CASRTGGHSPLHF	TGTGCCAGCAGAACAGGGGGACATTCACCCCTCCACTTT
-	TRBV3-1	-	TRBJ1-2	CASSSSRLGYTF	TGTGCCAGCAGCTCTAGCCGGCTTGGCTACACCTTC
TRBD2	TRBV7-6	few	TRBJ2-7	CASSLALGTSGSHEQYF	TGTGCCAGCAGCTTAGCGCTCGGGACTAGCGGGAGCCACGAGCAGTACTTC
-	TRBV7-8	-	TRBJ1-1	CASSLGGWGASDTEAFF	TGTGCCAGCAGCTTAGGGGGGTGGGGCGCGTCGGACACTGAAGCTTTCTTT
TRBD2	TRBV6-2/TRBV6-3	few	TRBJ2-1	CASSYEVAGALGQFF	TGTGCCAGCAGTTACGAGGTAGCGGGAGCCCTCGGGCAGTTCTTC
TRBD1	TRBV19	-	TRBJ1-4	CASSTPQGRVEKLFF	TGTGCCAGTAGTACTCCACAGGGGCGAGTTGAAAAACTGTTTTTT
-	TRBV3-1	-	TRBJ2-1	CASSQKPPSGAYNEQFF	TGTGCCAGCAGCCAAAAGCCCCCCAGCGGAGCCTACAATGAGCAGTTCTTC
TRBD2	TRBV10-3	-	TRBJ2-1	CAISGQLAGPYNEQFF	TGTGCCATCAGTGGGCAACTAGCGGGGCCCTACAATGAGCAGTTCTTC
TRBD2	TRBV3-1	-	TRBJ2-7	CASSQLLRGDPYEQYF	TGTGCCAGCAGCCAACTTTTGCGGGGGGACCCCTACGAGCAGTACTTC
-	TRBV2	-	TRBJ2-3	CASSRLGKTDTQYF	TGTGCCAGCAGCCGACTAGGGAAGACAGATACGCAGTATTTT
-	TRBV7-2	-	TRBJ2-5	CASSSPGSGETQYF	TGTGCCAGCAGCTCGCCAGGGAGCGGGGAGACCCAGTACTTC
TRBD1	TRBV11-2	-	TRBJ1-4	CASSDQGQTEKLFF	TGTGCCAGCAGCGATCAGGGACAGACTGAAAAACTGTTTTTT
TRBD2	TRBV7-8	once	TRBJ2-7	CASSLRGEGEQYF	TGTGCCAGCAGCTTACGAGGGGAGGGTGAGCAGTACTTC
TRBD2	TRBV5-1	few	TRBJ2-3	CASSDSGRSDTQYF	TGCGCCAGCAGCGATAGCGGGAGGTCAGATACGCAGTATTTT
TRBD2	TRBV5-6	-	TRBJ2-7	CASSGTSYREQYF	TGTGCCAGCAGCGGGACTAGTTATCGCGAGCAGTACTTC
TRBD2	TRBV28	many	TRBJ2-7	CAILAGESYEQYF	TGTGCCATCCTAGCGGGAGAGAGCTACGAGCAGTACTTC
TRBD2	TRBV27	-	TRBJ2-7	CASRRLAAYEQYF	TGTGCCAGCAGACGACTAGCGGCCTACGAGCAGTACTTC
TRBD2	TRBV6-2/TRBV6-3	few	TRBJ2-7	CASSYSSGRAYTNSYEQYF	TGTGCCAGCAGCTACTCTAGCGGGAGGGCCTATACGAACTCCTACGAGCAGTACTTC
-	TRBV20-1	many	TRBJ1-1	CSAASSLQVDTEAFF	TGCAGTGCCGCTTCATCGCTACAGGTAGACACTGAAGCTTTCTTT
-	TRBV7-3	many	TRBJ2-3	CASSPGLKWGADTQYF	TGTGCCAGCAGCCCTGGACTAAAATGGGGCGCAGATACGCAGTATTTT
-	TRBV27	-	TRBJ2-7	CASSFSSFYEQYF	TGTGCCAGCAGTTTTAGTAGTTTCTACGAGCAGTACTTC